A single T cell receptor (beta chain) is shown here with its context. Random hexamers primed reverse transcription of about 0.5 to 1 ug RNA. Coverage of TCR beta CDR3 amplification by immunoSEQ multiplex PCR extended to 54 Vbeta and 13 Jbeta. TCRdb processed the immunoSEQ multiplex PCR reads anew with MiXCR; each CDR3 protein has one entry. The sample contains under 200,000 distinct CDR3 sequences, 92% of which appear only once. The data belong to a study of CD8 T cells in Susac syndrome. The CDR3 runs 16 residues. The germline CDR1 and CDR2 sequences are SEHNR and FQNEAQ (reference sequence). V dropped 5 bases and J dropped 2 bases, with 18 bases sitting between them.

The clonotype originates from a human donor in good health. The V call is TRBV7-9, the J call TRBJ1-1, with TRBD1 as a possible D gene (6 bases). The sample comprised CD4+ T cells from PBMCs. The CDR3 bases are TGTGCCAGCAGCACGCAGGGGTCCGGCCAAAACACTGAAGCTTTCTTT. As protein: CASSTQGSGQNTEAFF. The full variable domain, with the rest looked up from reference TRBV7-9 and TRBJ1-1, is DTGVSQNPRHKITKRGQNVTFRCDPISEHNRLYWYRQTLGQGPEFLTYFQNEAQLEKSRLLSDRFSAERPKGSFSTLEIQRTEQGDSAMYLCASSTQGSGQNTEAFFGQGTRLTVV.